The clone carrying this T cell receptor (beta chain) appeared a single time. The data derive from a study of blood T cells in healthy people across ages. This CDR3 is 12 amino acids long. V was clipped by 10 bases and J by 1 base, with 10 bases between them. Germline V gene data show CDR1 as ENHRY and CDR2 as SYGVKD. Each individual donor underwent a draw of approximately 10 milliliters of peripheral blood. Extractions gave at least 5.5 micrograms of total RNA per sample. For the second PCR, which ran for about 7 to 11 cycles, a sample-barcoded 5' primer and a J-beta primer mix were used. MiXCR was run by TCRdb on the 5' RACE reads, yielding one entry per CDR3 protein. Seen here are around 600,000 distinct CDR3 sequences, around 50% observed once, and the top ten hold around 25%.

The chain employs TRBV10-3 and TRBJ1-1; TRBD1 might be the D (6 bases). This TCR was recovered from a man of 80 years or more in good health. The sequencing input was blood. The CDR3 region has the DNA TGTGCCACCCGAGGGGGGAACACTGAAGCTTTCTTT. It codes for CATRGGNTEAFF.